A single sample is the source of the 29 T cell receptor beta chains below, sequenced in a study of T cell repertoires in cytomegalovirus infection. Via MiXCR, TCRdb re-called the reads, giving one row per CDR3 protein. The data hold roughly 760,000 distinct CDR3 sequences, with roughly a third observed a single time. The source material was PBMCs. The receptors derive from a human donor in good health (CMV status not recorded). Some clones in this sample may be carry-over from other donors' samples.

The J gene is TRBJ2-7, the V gene TRBV7-8; D is ambiguous. Trimming removed 10 bases from V and 2 bases from J, with 15 bases in between. Germline-derived CDR1 and CDR2 are SGHVS and FQNEAQ. The CDR3 runs to 13 residues. CDR3 coding DNA: TGTGCCACGTCGCGACACCTCACCTACGAGCAGTACTTC. Translating gives CATSRHLTYEQYF.

This rearrangement joins TRBV5-1 to TRBJ2-1, with 7 bases fitting TRBD2. J lost 8 bases, V lost 6 bases, and 8 bases had no gene match. The length of the CDR3 is 13 residues. Germline V gene lookup returns CDR1 SGHRS and CDR2 YFSETQ. The chain's CDR3 is CASTPRGEDEQFF. The CDR3 DNA sequence: TGCGCCAGCACCCCTCGGGGGGAGGATGAGCAGTTCTTC.

This clonotype was seen a few times. The chain recombines TRBV25-1 with TRBJ1-4; 8 bases align to TRBD1. Trimming at V came to 8 bases and at J to 4 bases, leaving 6 bases not matched to a gene. The CDR3 spans 14 residues. Looked up from germline, CDR1 is MGHDK and CDR2 is SYGVNS. The chain's CDR3 is CASAGQGGNEKLFF. CDR3 nucleotides: TGTGCCAGCGCCGGACAGGGTGGTAATGAAAAACTGTTTTTT.

CDR3 coding DNA: TGTGCCAGCAGTTATAGTACCCAGGGGCCGTATGGCTACACCTTC. Translation: CASSYSTQGPYGYTF. This chain connects TRBV6-8 to TRBJ1-2, with D tentatively TRBD1 (6 bases). V lost 3 bases and J lost 5, with 16 bases in between. The germline gives CDR1 MNHGY, CDR2 SAAAGT. CDR3 size: 15 residues.

This clonotype was counted between two and nine times. The chain uses TRBV28 and TRBJ2-5, with 9 bases that match TRBD1. Per the germline V gene, CDR1 is MDHEN and CDR2 is SYDVKM. V dropped 6 bases and J dropped 3; count of bases not matched to a gene: 8. This CDR3 is built from 15 residues. The CDR3 spells CASSSSGTGKETQYF. The CDR3, as DNA: TGTGCCAGCAGCTCATCCGGGACAGGGAAAGAGACCCAGTACTTC.

The rearrangement joins TRBV24-1 to TRBJ2-3, with 7 bases identical to TRBD1. The CDR3 is made up of 18 amino acids. The trim removed 2 bases at V and 1 base at J, leaving 11 bases unmatched. CDR1 and CDR2 (germline): KGHDR, SFDVKD. CDR3 sequence (DNA): TGTGCCACCAGTGATTCTTCTTCGATCGGACAGGGCACAGATACGCAGTATTTT. Amino acids: CATSDSSSIGQGTDTQYF.

This clonotype was picked up a small number of times. The chain combines TRBV5-6 with TRBJ1-5, with TRBD1 matching 10 bases. This CDR3 comprises 18 residues. The ends lost 0 bases at V and 2 bases at J; junction bases unmatched: 8. From germline, CDR1 is SGHDT and CDR2 YYEEEE. The CDR3 sequence: CASSLARTGGSGNQPQHF. In nucleotides, the CDR3 is TGTGCCAGCAGCTTGGCCAGGACAGGGGGAAGTGGCAATCAGCCCCAGCATTTT.

The sample holds many counts of this clonotype. The chain uses TRBV28 and TRBJ2-7; D might be TRBD1 (6 bases). Trimming stripped 0 bases from V and 1 base from J, with 10 bases between. Per germline, CDR1 MDHEN and CDR2 SYDVKM. This CDR3 contains 15 residues. The CDR3 nucleotides read TGTGCCAGCAGTTTATGGGGGGACACTTCCTACGAGCAGTACTTC. Amino acids: CASSLWGDTSYEQYF.

The table lists this clonotype with many counts. The V gene is TRBV28, the J gene TRBJ2-7, with D possibly being TRBD2 (6 bases). Between the trimmed V and J ends, which lost 1 base and 4 bases, there was a span of 26 bases. Germline V gene sequence: CDR1 MDHEN, CDR2 SYDVKM. The CDR3 covers 19 residues. The CDR3 loop is CASSLSSEPGVGSIYEQYF. The CDR3, as DNA: TGTGCCAGCAGTTTATCGTCGGAGCCGGGGGTTGGCTCTATATACGAGCAGTACTTC.

This sequence joins TRBV7-6 and TRBJ2-1; D remains unclear. From germline, CDR1 is SGHVS and CDR2 FNYEAQ. Deletions cut 1 base from V and 7 bases from J, with 8 bases between. This CDR3 region has 13 residues. The CDR3 loop is CASSLEMNNEQFF. DNA of the CDR3: TGTGCCAGCAGCTTAGAGATGAATAATGAGCAGTTCTTC.

This clonotype was detected a few times. This sequence joins TRBV7-8 and TRBJ2-1; D might be TRBD1 or TRBD2, each matching 5 bases. Trimming shortened V by 4 bases and J by 7 bases, and 23 bases separated the two germline ends. In germline, CDR1 is SGHVS, CDR2 FQNEAQ. CDR3 length: 17 amino acids. The CDR3 DNA follows: TGTGCCAGCAGCTGGATCCTCCGGGACGGGATCTTAAATGAGCAGTTCTTC. Its protein is CASSWILRDGILNEQFF.

The chain joins TRBV5-5 to TRBJ2-1, with D unresolved. The CDR3 has 15 residues. Trimming cost V 5 bases and J 9 bases, with 21 bases left between them. Germline loops: CDR1 SGHKS, CDR2 YYEKEE (reference sequence). CDR3: CASRPGLSGVSEQFF. The CDR3 region has the DNA TGTGCCAGCAGGCCCGGGCTATCTGGAGTTAGTGAGCAGTTCTTC.

This chain joins TRBV28 and TRBJ2-3; 8 positions agree with TRBD2. The CDR3 is 18 amino acids. The V segment lost 2 bases and the J segment 4 bases; nucleotides outside the gene matches: 14. Germline CDR1 MDHEN, CDR2 SYDVKM. Written as DNA, the CDR3 is TGTGCCAGCAGTTTAGGGTATAGGTTAGCGGGGCGCTCAGATACGCAGTATTTT. This gives the protein CASSLGYRLAGRSDTQYF.

The chain employs TRBV19 and TRBJ1-2; weak D call: TRBD1 (6 bases). Germline CDR1 LNHDA, CDR2 SQIVND (reference sequence). V dropped 8 bases and J dropped 4 bases, with 23 bases sitting between them. The CDR3 spans 16 residues. CDR3 sequence: CASAPRGQGPPYGYTF. CDR3 sequence (DNA): TGTGCCAGTGCCCCGAGAGGGCAGGGGCCACCCTATGGCTACACCTTC.

The chain uses TRBV29-1 and TRBJ2-7; 10 nucleotides line up with TRBD2. V lost 1 base to trimming and J lost 0 bases; unmatched junction nucleotides: 6. Germline lookup yields CDR1 SQVTM and CDR2 ANQGSEA. The CDR3 contains 16 residues. In DNA, the CDR3 is TGCAGCGTTGAAGGTACTAGCGGGAAGAGCTCCTACGAGCAGTACTTC. Its protein product is CSVEGTSGKSSYEQYF.

The rearrangement uses TRBV6-6 and TRBJ1-6, with 10 bases fitting TRBD1. There are 15 residues in the CDR3. Germline lookup yields CDR1 MNHNY and CDR2 SVGAGI (reference sequence). Trimming took 5 bases from V and 8 from J; bases not matched to a gene: 6. CDR3 nucleotides: TGTGCCAGCAGTGCCGTGGGACAGGGGTATTCACCCCTCCACTTT. It is translated as CASSAVGQGYSPLHF.

This chain joins TRBV12-3 or TRBV12-4 and TRBJ1-5, with TRBD1 as a possible D gene (5 bases). V was cut by 5 bases and J by 1 base, with 15 bases left in between. The CDR3 contains 16 residues. The CDR3 spells CASSDGGYFSNQPQHF. CDR3 bases: TGTGCCAGCAGTGATGGGGGGTACTTCAGCAATCAGCCCCAGCATTTT.

CDR3 sequence (DNA): TGCAGTGCTGGGGATAGCGGGAGGAAAACAGATACGCAGTATTTT. Protein product: CSAGDSGRKTDTQYF. The chain recombines TRBV20-1 with TRBJ2-3, with 10 nucleotides matching TRBD2. CDR3 length equals 15 residues. J lost 3 bases, V lost 5 bases, and 8 bases had no gene match. CDR1 is DFQATT and CDR2 is SNEGSKA in the germline V gene (reference sequence).

The chain couples TRBV28 to TRBJ2-7; 7 positions agree with TRBD1. V was pared by 2 bases and J by 5 bases, with 12 bases of the junction left unmatched. The V gene's germline CDR1 is MDHEN and CDR2 SYDVKM. The CDR3 has 16 amino acids. The CDR3 loop reads CASSLGETGFKDEQYF. For the CDR3, the DNA is TGTGCCAGCAGTTTAGGGGAGACAGGGTTTAAGGACGAGCAGTACTTC.

In its sample, this clonotype was seen a few times. The rearrangement uses TRBV28 and TRBJ2-6; D may be TRBD1 or TRBD2 (5 bases each). This CDR3 has 15 residues. The V and J ends lost 7 bases and 0 bases respectively, with 10 bases between them. CDR1 is MDHEN, CDR2 SYDVKM, per germline. The CDR3 is CASMWGSSGANVLTF. CDR3 in DNA: TGTGCCAGCATGTGGGGGTCCTCTGGGGCCAACGTCCTGACTTTC.

The gene calls are TRBV4-1 and TRBJ2-2; D is unclear. This CDR3 contains 15 residues. Trimming removed 0 bases at V and 1 base at J, with 6 bases between. Germline V gene data show CDR1 as MGHRA and CDR2 as YSYEKL. CDR3 amino acids: CASSQEVRNTGELFF. In DNA form, the CDR3 reads TGCGCCAGCAGCCAAGAAGTAAGGAACACCGGGGAGCTGTTTTTT.

About this clonotype itself: Germline and junction disagree at one end, which may indicate a read error. CDR3 nucleotides: TGTGCAAGCAGCTTGTCTGTGGACAGAAGCAATCAGCCCCCGCATTTT. It translates to CASSLSVDRSNQPPHF. The rearrangement uses TRBV7-2 and TRBJ1-5, with a tentative D call TRBD1 (6 bases). CDR1 is SGHTA and CDR2 is FQGNSA in the germline V gene. The CDR3 extends over 16 amino acids. Based on the CDR3 plus reference TRBV7-2 and TRBJ1-5, the full variable domain is GAGVSQSPSNKVTEKGKDVELRCDPISGHTALYWYRQSLGQGLEFLIYFQGNSAPDKSGLPSDRFSAERTGGSVSTLTIQRTQQEDSAVYLCASSLSVDRSNQPPHFGDGTRLSIL.

This clonotype has just a few counts. This chain joins TRBV28 and TRBJ2-5; D unresolved. Trimming cost V 6 bases and J 5 bases, with 13 bases left between them. The CDR3 totals 13 residues. Germline CDR1 MDHEN, CDR2 SYDVKM. CDR3 loop: CASRPGPLETQYF. The DNA of the CDR3 is TGTGCCAGCAGGCCCGGACCCCTCGAGACCCAGTACTTC.

The chain employs TRBV6-2 or TRBV6-3 and TRBJ2-3, with 8 bases aligning to TRBD2. Germline V lookup: CDR1 MNHEY, CDR2 SVGEGT. CDR3 length: 16 amino acids. V lost 7 bases, J lost 0 bases, and 9 bases stayed unmatched. In DNA, the CDR3 is TGTGCCAGCAAACACCTATTAGCGGGAAGCACAGATACGCAGTATTTT. As protein: CASKHLLAGSTDTQYF.

The count of this clonotype is one. The rearrangement uses TRBV4-1 and TRBJ2-1, with 9 bases aligning to TRBD2. V dropped 0 bases and J dropped 10; count of bases not matched to a gene: 10. This CDR3 is 16 amino acids long. Germline lookup yields CDR1 MGHRA and CDR2 YSYEKL. Here the CDR3 DNA reads TGCGCCAGCAGCCAAGAAGCCCGAGCGGGGGGCGCCGAGCAGTTCTTC. It encodes CASSQEARAGGAEQFF.

The chain has TRBV5-6 and TRBJ2-7, with 9 bases matching TRBD1. This CDR3 comprises 15 residues. The ends lost 4 bases at V and 0 bases at J; junction bases unmatched: 5. CDR1 and CDR2 from the germline V gene are SGHDT and YYEEEE. CDR3 DNA sequence: TGTGCCAGCAGCATAGGACAGGGGATCTCCTACGAGCAGTACTTC. It specifies CASSIGQGISYEQYF.

This chain connects TRBV28 to TRBJ2-1, with 7 nucleotides matching TRBD2. CDR3 length: 16 amino acids. Trimming took 6 bases from V and 7 from J; bases not matched to a gene: 15. Looked up from germline, CDR1 is MDHEN and CDR2 is SYDVKM. The CDR3 bases are TGTGCCAGCAGCCCCGGGTGGGGCGGGAGTTCGAATGAGCAGTTCTTC. Protein product: CASSPGWGGSSNEQFF.

The chain employs TRBV20-1 and TRBJ1-2; D might be TRBD1 (5 bases). CDR3 length: 15 amino acids. V shed 0 bases and J shed 5 bases, with 16 bases lying between them. Germline CDR1 reads DFQATT; CDR2 reads SNEGSKA (reference sequence). CDR3 loop: CSARDQPGRPYGYTF. The CDR3 region has the DNA TGCAGTGCTAGAGATCAGCCAGGGAGACCTTATGGCTACACCTTC.

This clonotype was recorded a few times. This chain connects TRBV25-1 to TRBJ2-2; tentative D call: TRBD1 (5 bases). This CDR3 has 17 amino acids. V was pared by 0 bases and J by 1 base, with 12 bases between. CDR1 and CDR2 (germline): MGHDK, SYGVNS. CDR3 region: CASSEYVGAVNTGELFF. Here the CDR3 DNA reads TGTGCCAGCAGTGAATATGTTGGGGCGGTGAACACCGGGGAGCTGTTTTTT.